Included here is one T cell receptor beta chain sequence, with context. Its antigen is as yet unknown. cDNA prepared by RNA extraction and subsequent reverse transcription served as the template for sequencing. Method: immunoSEQ multiplex PCR; TCRdb's copy keeps in-frame clones and lacks some. The sample has roughly 120,000 clones; about 59% are singletons. Treatment meaning: oral pan-JAK inhibitor, 5-10 mg twice daily. Specimens obtained from alopecia areata patients comprised lesional scalp punch biopsies and peripheral blood. These data belong to a study of CD8+ T cells in alopecia areata. Findings and caveats of the study: The study found tofacitinib significantly decreased scalp clonality and expanded CD8+ clones among the top 100.

Trimming stripped 3 bases from V and 7 bases from J, with 7 bases between. This CDR3 region has 11 residues. Per germline, CDR1 SQVTM and CDR2 ANQGSEA. The rearrangement links TRBV29-1 to TRBJ2-1, with a weak D call TRBD2 (5 bases). The clonotype originates from a human donor with alopecia areata. Sample: CD8+ T cells sorted from blood, taken at week 24, from a patient treated with tofacitinib. CDR3 amino acids: CSVEEVNEQFF. DNA of the CDR3: TGCAGCGTTGAGGAGGTGAATGAGCAGTTCTTC.